Listed here are 4 T cell receptor beta chains from one sample, sequenced in a study of OX40 agonist ivuxolimab in advanced cancers. The repertoire was sequenced with immunoSEQ multiplex PCR; TCRdb's copy has only in-frame clones and lacks some. The repertoire holds 45,000 to 55,000 clones, with about 76% as singletons. Sequencing was performed on CD4+ or CD8+ T cells sorted from blood, taken in a trial of the OX40 agonist ivuxolimab. All receptors come from an adult with an advanced solid tumor such as melanoma, head and neck, liver or kidney cancer.

This clone was detected only once. V is TRBV27 and J is TRBJ2-1, with D possibly being TRBD1 or TRBD2 (6 bases each). Trimming shortened V by 1 base and J by 7 bases, and 14 bases separated the two germline ends. Germline V gene sequence: CDR1 MNHEY, CDR2 SMNVEV (reference sequence). The CDR3 is 15 residues long. CDR3 in amino acids: CASSLFTGTGNEQFF. The CDR3 nucleotides are TGTGCCAGCAGTTTATTTACAGGGACTGGGAATGAGCAGTTCTTC.

The gene calls are TRBV5-6 and TRBJ2-7, with D possibly matching TRBD2 (5 bases). V was trimmed by 2 bases and J by 4 bases, leaving 10 bases between them. CDR1 SGHDT and CDR2 YYEEEE come from the germline V gene. This CDR3 is built from 13 residues. CDR3 sequence reads: CASSFARGYEQYV. For the CDR3, the DNA is TGTGCCAGCAGCTTTGCTCGGGGTTACGAGCAGTACGTC.

This chain uses TRBV4-3 with TRBJ2-4, with D perhaps TRBD1 (6 bases). V lost 2 bases and J lost 4, with 12 bases in between. Per germline, CDR1 LGHNA and CDR2 YSLEER. This CDR3 is 15 amino acids long. The CDR3 protein is CASSQKDRGKNIQYF. Written as DNA, the CDR3 is TGCGCCAGCAGCCAAAAGGACAGAGGTAAAAACATTCAGTACTTC.

The chain employs TRBV4-3 and TRBJ2-1; D is uncertain. The CDR3 covers 13 residues. Trimming pared 8 bases from V and 0 bases from J, leaving 8 bases between. Per the germline V gene, CDR1 is LGHNA and CDR2 is YSLEER. CDR3 sequence: CASGPGSYNEQFF. The CDR3 DNA reads as TGCGCCAGCGGTCCGGGCTCCTACAATGAGCAGTTCTTC.